The 21 T cell receptor beta chains below were found in one sample sequenced in a study of PD-1 blockade in classical Hodgkin lymphoma. This table comes from immunoSEQ multiplex PCR, and its TCRdb copy is limited to in-frame clones, with some not included. The sample includes around 60,000 clones, 87% of them seen just once. The time point: cycle 4 day 1 (C4D1), after less than seven weeks of nivolumab. Every patient was affected by relapse after autologous stem cell transplantation, while exposure to brentuximab vedotin was not uniform. The sequencing here drew on peripheral blood mononuclear cells (PBMCs), taken before the fourth cycle of nivolumab. These receptors were taken from a human donor with classical Hodgkin lymphoma.

The chain uses TRBV27 and TRBJ1-5; D is perhaps TRBD1 (5 bases). CDR3 length: 16 amino acids. The V gene lost 9 bases and the J gene lost 3 bases, with 21 bases spanning the gap. Germline-derived CDR1 and CDR2 are MNHEY and SMNVEV (reference sequence). The CDR3 loop reads CASQLRGGEFNQPQHF. The CDR3 DNA reads TGTGCCAGTCAACTGCGGGGGGGAGAGTTCAATCAGCCCCAGCATTTT.

The rearrangement links TRBV5-1 to TRBJ2-7; D ambiguous. CDR1 is SGHRS and CDR2 is YFSETQ in the germline V gene. The CDR3 is 14 amino acids. Trimming removed 5 bases at V and 1 base at J, with 13 bases between. CDR3 amino acids: CASRSEPLSYEQYF. CDR3 in DNA: TGCGCCAGCAGATCCGAACCCTTATCCTACGAGCAGTACTTC.

By sample share, this clone is medium-sized. The V gene is TRBV19, the J gene TRBJ1-5, with 7 bases fitting TRBD1. J lost 7 bases, V lost 3 bases, and 3 bases had no gene match. The CDR3 spans 13 residues. Germline CDR1 reads LNHDA; CDR2 reads SQIVND (reference sequence). The CDR3 loop reads CASSIGTAQPQHF. The CDR3 DNA sequence: TGTGCCAGTAGTATTGGGACAGCGCAGCCCCAGCATTTT. The full variable domain, rest sourced from reference TRBV19 and TRBJ1-5, is DGGITQSPKYLFRKEGQNVTLSCEQNLNHDAMYWYRQDPGQGLRLIYYSQIVNDFQKGDIAEGYSVSREKKESFPLTVTSAQKNPTAFYLCASSIGTAQPQHFGDGTRLSIL.

The gene calls are TRBV5-1 and TRBJ2-7, with D unresolved. The CDR3 consists of 12 residues. The ends were cut back, 2 bases at V and 3 bases at J, with 6 bases in the middle. Germline lookup yields CDR1 SGHRS and CDR2 YFSETQ. CDR3 bases: TGCGCCAGCAGCTTCGCCGGCTACGAGCAGTACTTC. It translates to CASSFAGYEQYF.

The CDR3 here is CASSDSWGTDTQYF. DNA of the CDR3: TGTGCCAGCAGTGACTCCTGGGGTACAGATACGCAGTATTTT. This chain uses TRBV6-4 with TRBJ2-3; no clear D gene. The CDR3 runs 14 residues. V was trimmed by 0 bases and J by 3 bases, leaving 7 bases between them. Germline V lookup: CDR1 MRHNA, CDR2 SNTAGT.

This chain connects TRBV5-1 to TRBJ1-5; TRBD1 matches 12 bases. The V gene's germline CDR1 is SGHRS and CDR2 YFSETQ. This CDR3 region has 16 residues. The trim removed 4 bases at V and 7 bases at J, leaving 9 bases unmatched. The CDR3 coding sequence is TGCGCCAGCAGCGCCGGGACAGGGGGCGCATACCAGCCCCAGCATTTT. It codes for CASSAGTGGAYQPQHF.

The chain uses TRBV5-1 and TRBJ1-4, with 8 bases identical to TRBD1. The trim removed 5 bases at V and 3 bases at J, leaving 6 bases unmatched. The CDR3 runs 15 residues. Germline loops: CDR1 SGHRS, CDR2 YFSETQ. CDR3 coding DNA: TGCGCCAGCAGTTCCACAGGGGGAGCTAATGAAAAACTGTTTTTT. It is translated as CASSSTGGANEKLFF.

The CDR3 reads CASSRDRANTEAFF. The CDR3, as DNA: TGTGCCAGCAGCCGAGACAGGGCGAACACTGAAGCTTTCTTT. The V and J genes are TRBV7-6 and TRBJ1-1; 7 bases are a match to TRBD1. J gave up 1 base and V 5 bases, and 4 bases lay outside the gene matches. CDR3 length: 14 amino acids. Germline V lookup: CDR1 SGHVS, CDR2 FNYEAQ.

V and J are TRBV7-8 and TRBJ2-6; 10 nucleotides align to TRBD1. Germline V gives CDR1 SGHVS, CDR2 FQNEAQ. The CDR3 has 16 residues. Unmatched junction bases numbered 2, after V lost 3 bases and J lost 3 bases. The CDR3 DNA follows: TGTGCCAGCAGCTTTGGGACAGGGGTTGGGGCCAACGTCCTGACTTTC. Encoded protein: CASSFGTGVGANVLTF.

In its sample, this clone was seen once. The V call is TRBV2, the J call TRBJ1-5; 8 bases match TRBD1. The CDR3 is made up of 15 amino acids. V lost 7 bases, J lost 3 bases, and 8 bases stayed unmatched. The germline V gene has CDR1 SNHLY and CDR2 FYNNEI. The CDR3 coding sequence is TGTGCCAGCACCGACAGGGGATGGTTCAATCAGCCCCAGCATTTT. Protein product: CASTDRGWFNQPQHF.

V and J are TRBV5-5 and TRBJ2-3; TRBD1 agrees at 8 bases. Per germline, CDR1 SGHKS and CDR2 YYEKEE (reference sequence). The length of the CDR3 is 16 residues. With 0 bases clipped from V and 7 bases from J, the junction kept 10 bases outside the gene matches. The CDR3 here is CASSLAWTGMVYTQYF. The CDR3 coding sequence is TGTGCCAGCAGCTTGGCCTGGACAGGGATGGTTTATACGCAGTATTTT.

This clone appeared a single time. This sequence joins TRBV29-1 and TRBJ2-7, with 9 bases lining up with TRBD1. There are 13 residues in the CDR3. CDR1 SQVTM and CDR2 ANQGSEA come from the germline V gene. Trimming at V came to 4 bases and at J to 3 bases, leaving 4 bases not matched to a gene. The CDR3 here is CSVGDRVRYEQYF. The CDR3 coding sequence is TGCAGCGTTGGGGACAGGGTGCGCTACGAGCAGTACTTC.

The rearrangement joins TRBV5-1 to TRBJ2-3; 12 nucleotides align to TRBD2. This CDR3 has 17 residues. V lost 4 bases and J lost 6; bases outside the gene matches: 12. The germline CDR1 and CDR2 sequences are SGHRS and YFSETQ. The CDR3, as DNA: TGCGCCAGCAGCCCGGCTCCACTAGCGGGGGGTCGGGATACGCAGTATTTT. As protein: CASSPAPLAGGRDTQYF.

The V and J genes are TRBV6-5 and TRBJ2-7, with 7 bases aligning to TRBD1. The CDR3 is 14 amino acids. Trimming cost V 5 bases and J 2 bases; bases outside gene matches: 6. Germline V CDR1 and CDR2: MNHEY, SVGAGI. CDR3 nucleotides: TGTGCCAGCAGTCTATATCAGGGGGCCTACGAGCAGTACTTC. It is translated as CASSLYQGAYEQYF.

V usage is TRBV5-1 and J usage is TRBJ2-3; D is unresolved. The germline CDR1 and CDR2 sequences are SGHRS and YFSETQ. V gave up 0 bases and J gave up 0 bases, with 8 bases separating them. The CDR3 is 15 residues long. CDR3 in DNA: TGCGCCAGCAGCTTGGTAGGAGTAAGCACAGATACGCAGTATTTT. Translated: CASSLVGVSTDTQYF.

The genes are TRBV18 and TRBJ2-7; 9 nucleotides align to TRBD1. From germline, CDR1 is KGHSH and CDR2 LQKENI. The CDR3 loop spans 14 amino acids. The V gene end was trimmed by 4 bases and the J gene end by 3 bases; junction bases not matched to a gene: 4. The CDR3 sequence: CASSLGTGNYEQYF. CDR3 coding DNA: TGTGCCAGCTCACTTGGGACAGGGAACTACGAGCAGTACTTC. Variable domain in full (rest from reference TRBV18 and TRBJ2-7): NAGVMQNPRHLVRRRGQEARLRCSPMKGHSHVYWYRQLPEEGLKFMVYLQKENIIDESGMPKERFSAEFPKEGPSILRIQQVVRGDSAAYFCASSLGTGNYEQYFGPGTRLTVT.

V gene TRBV7-9 combines with J gene TRBJ2-5, with 7 bases lining up with TRBD1. The CDR3 consists of 15 residues. The germline V gene encodes CDR1 SEHNR and CDR2 FQNEAQ (reference sequence). The trim removed 4 bases at V and 3 bases at J, leaving 8 bases unmatched. CDR3 nucleotides: TGTGCCAGCAGCTATCCGGGACAGCTAGAAGAGACCCAGTACTTC. Translation: CASSYPGQLEETQYF.

This clone came up a few times. This chain links TRBV9 with TRBJ1-4, with TRBD1 identical over 8 bases. The CDR3 spans 15 residues. Germline V gene sequence: CDR1 SGDLS, CDR2 YYNGEE. Unmatched junction bases numbered 9, after V lost 4 bases and J lost 7 bases. The chain's CDR3 is CASSPRTGLSEKLFF. The CDR3 nucleotides are TGTGCCAGCAGCCCCAGGACAGGGTTGAGTGAAAAACTGTTTTTT.

J is TRBJ2-3 and V is TRBV7-9; 7 bases match TRBD2. CDR1 is SEHNR and CDR2 is FQNEAQ in the germline V gene (reference sequence). This CDR3 spans 17 amino acids. V gave up 4 bases and J gave up 2 bases; unmatched junction bases: 12. The CDR3 DNA sequence: TGTGCCAGCAGCTCTACCAGCGGACTAGGCTACACAGATACGCAGTATTTT. This translates into CASSSTSGLGYTDTQYF.

The chain joins TRBV5-1 to TRBJ1-1, with TRBD1 matching 7 bases. The CDR3 is 14 amino acids. The V and J ends lost 4 bases and 6 bases, in that order; junction bases with no gene match: 9. CDR1 and CDR2 (germline): SGHRS, YFSETQ. Here the CDR3 reads CASSLLTGDPEAFF. In DNA form, the CDR3 reads TGCGCCAGCAGCCTACTAACAGGGGATCCTGAAGCTTTCTTT.

This rearrangement joins TRBV7-9 to TRBJ2-3; D remains unclear. There are 15 residues in the CDR3. Germline CDR1 and CDR2: SEHNR and FQNEAQ (reference sequence). Trimming left V 0 bases short and J 2 bases short, with 9 bases between. Here the CDR3 reads CASSLAVPYTDTQYF. CDR3 nucleotide sequence: TGTGCCAGCAGCTTAGCGGTCCCTTACACAGATACGCAGTATTTT.